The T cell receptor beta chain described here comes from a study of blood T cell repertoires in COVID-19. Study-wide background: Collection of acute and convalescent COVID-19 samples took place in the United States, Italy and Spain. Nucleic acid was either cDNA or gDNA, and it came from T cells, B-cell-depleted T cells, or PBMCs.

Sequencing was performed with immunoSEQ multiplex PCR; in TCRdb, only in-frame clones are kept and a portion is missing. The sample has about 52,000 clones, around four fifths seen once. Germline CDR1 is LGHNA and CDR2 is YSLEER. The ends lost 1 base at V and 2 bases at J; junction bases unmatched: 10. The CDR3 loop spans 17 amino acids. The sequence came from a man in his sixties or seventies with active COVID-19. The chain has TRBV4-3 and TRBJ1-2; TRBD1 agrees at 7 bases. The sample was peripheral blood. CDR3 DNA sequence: TGCGCCAGCAGCCAAGGGTGGGGGGTCAGGGGGAACTATGGCTACACCTTC. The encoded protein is CASSQGWGVRGNYGYTF.